One and the same sample provided the 13 T cell receptor beta chains below, sequenced in a study of shared clonotypes between healthy human individuals. Sequencing used immunoSEQ multiplex PCR; TCRdb keeps in-frame clones, though not all of them. This sample carries 2.5 million or so clones, more than 90% of them seen once, and the ten largest clones take roughly 0.13%. The sequenced sample consisted of naive CD4+ T cells sorted from blood. Subset denoted: CD45RA+ positively selected. These receptors were collected from a young man in good health.

This rearrangement joins TRBV7-2 to TRBJ1-4, with 10 bases that match TRBD1. The CDR3 is made up of 16 amino acids. The germline gives CDR1 SGHTA, CDR2 FQGNSA. The trim removed 1 base at V and 4 bases at J, leaving 3 bases unmatched. CDR3 sequence (DNA): TGTGCCAGCAGCTTAGAGCGGGACAGGGGTAATGAAAAACTGTTTTTT. Translated: CASSLERDRGNEKLFF.

V gene TRBV10-1 combines with J gene TRBJ1-5, with D hard to call. CDR1 and CDR2 (germline): WNHNN, SYGVQD (reference sequence). This CDR3 comprises 10 residues. Written as DNA, the CDR3 is TGCGGCGAGCTCAATCAGCCCCAGCATTTT. Amino acid sequence: CGELNQPQHF.

The V gene is TRBV12-2, the J gene TRBJ2-2; the table calls TRBD1, which could not be checked here. TRBV12-2 is described as a pseudogene. This CDR3 is 17 amino acids long. The CDR3 loop reads CASRYSPGQGNTGELFF. CDR3 nucleotides: TGTGCAAGTCGATACTCCCCGGGACAGGGGAACACCGGGGAGCTGTTTTTT.

The genes are TRBV9 and TRBJ1-3, with D unclear. The CDR3 covers 16 residues. Deletions cut 0 bases from V and 0 bases from J, with 10 bases between. The germline CDR1 and CDR2 sequences are SGDLS and YYNGEE. CDR3 region: CASSVVAAGSGNTIYF. The CDR3 DNA is TGTGCCAGCAGCGTAGTAGCAGCGGGCTCTGGAAACACCATATATTTT.

This sequence joins TRBV29-1 and TRBJ1-3, with D maybe TRBD1 (5 bases). Looked up from germline, CDR1 is SQVTM and CDR2 is ANQGSEA. The CDR3 loop spans 13 amino acids. V lost 7 bases, J lost 0 bases, and 10 bases lay in between. CDR3 coding DNA: TGCAGCGGCGTCAGGGACTCTGGAAACACCATATATTTT. This encodes CSGVRDSGNTIYF.

J is TRBJ2-3 and V is TRBV29-1; D remains unclear. Germline V gives CDR1 SQVTM, CDR2 ANQGSEA. V lost 6 bases and J lost 4, with 8 bases in between. This CDR3 contains 11 residues. CDR3 coding DNA: TGCAGCGTGGCCCAGGCAGATACGCAGTATTTT. This codes for CSVAQADTQYF.

This clone was seen only once. The V and J genes are TRBV5-1 and TRBJ2-7; 12 nucleotides agree with TRBD2. V shed 3 bases and J 6 bases; nucleotides not matched to a gene: 7. CDR1 is SGHRS and CDR2 is YFSETQ in the germline V gene. This CDR3 has 15 residues. CDR3: CASSSRLAGDVEQYF. The CDR3 bases are TGCGCCAGCAGCTCTCGACTAGCGGGGGATGTCGAGCAGTACTTC.

The chain uses TRBV11-2 and TRBJ1-3, with D unclear. Germline loops: CDR1 SGHAT, CDR2 FQNNGV. The CDR3 loop spans 12 amino acids. V dropped 5 bases and J dropped 5 bases, with 7 bases sitting between them. For the CDR3, the DNA is TGTGCCAGCAGCCCCGACAGAAACACCATATATTTT. Its translation is CASSPDRNTIYF.

V and J are TRBV28 and TRBJ1-5, with 7 nucleotides matching TRBD1. V gave up 6 bases and J gave up 4 bases; unmatched junction bases: 9. The CDR3 is 15 residues long. CDR1 MDHEN and CDR2 SYDVKM come from the germline V gene. CDR3 amino acids: CASRTNDRVNQPQHF. The DNA for the CDR3 is TGTGCCAGCAGAACTAATGACAGGGTGAATCAGCCCCAGCATTTT.

About this clone: This specimen includes other DNA sequences encoding the same CDR3. As DNA, the CDR3 is TGTGCCAGCAGCCTCTCACAGGGGGGGGAAAAACTGTTTTTT. It encodes CASSLSQGGEKLFF. V usage is TRBV7-2 and J usage is TRBJ1-4; 8 bases map to TRBD1. CDR1 is SGHTA, CDR2 FQGNSA, per germline. The CDR3 length is 14 residues. The V segment lost 5 bases and the J segment 8 bases; nucleotides outside the gene matches: 7.

The chain recombines TRBV2 with TRBJ1-2; 8 nucleotides align to TRBD1. The V and J ends lost 1 base and 6 bases, in that order; junction bases with no gene match: 4. This CDR3 has 14 residues. CDR1 is SNHLY, CDR2 FYNNEI, per germline. For the CDR3, the DNA is TGTGCCAGCAGTGAAGGGACAGGGAGAGATGGCTACACCTTC. It translates to CASSEGTGRDGYTF.

The chain uses TRBV2 and TRBJ2-1; D perhaps matches TRBD1 (5 bases). Germline values: CDR1 SNHLY, CDR2 FYNNEI. CDR3 length: 13 amino acids. Trimming cost V 5 bases and J 10 bases, with 15 bases left between them. CDR3 loop: CASSKGLQREQFF. DNA for the CDR3: TGTGCCAGCAGTAAGGGGTTACAGAGAGAGCAGTTCTTC.

The J gene is TRBJ1-5, the V gene TRBV10-3; D not resolved. This CDR3 has 13 amino acids. From germline, CDR1 is ENHRY and CDR2 SYGVKD. V gave up 0 bases and J gave up 5 bases, with 5 bases separating them. In DNA form, the CDR3 reads TGTGCCATCAGTGAGTCGTGGTATCAGCCCCAGCATTTT. The encoded protein is CAISESWYQPQHF.